What follows are 28 T cell receptor beta chains derived from one specimen sequenced in a study of OX40 agonist ivuxolimab in advanced cancers. Clones were sequenced by immunoSEQ multiplex PCR, and TCRdb holds only the in-frame ones, with some missing. Of nearly 60,000 clones listed, over 70% were seen once; the top ten hold roughly 3.7%. The material sequenced was CD4+ or CD8+ T cells sorted from blood, taken in a trial of the OX40 agonist ivuxolimab. The receptor source for this set is an adult with an advanced solid tumor such as melanoma, head and neck, liver or kidney cancer.

This clone was counted a single time. V is TRBV11-3 and J is TRBJ1-1; perhaps TRBD1 as D (6 bases). CDR1 is SGHNT and CDR2 is YENEEA in the germline V gene. The CDR3 covers 15 residues. Trimming pared 1 base from V and 5 bases from J, leaving 14 bases between. The CDR3 DNA follows: TGTGCCAGCAGCTTAGCAGGACAGACGAGGACTGAAGCTTTCTTT. Translating it yields CASSLAGQTRTEAFF.

The CDR3 bases are TGCGCCAGCAGCTTAGGCGAGGGGTGGTGGTCGAAGGACACTGAAGCTTTCTTT. Amino acid sequence: CASSLGEGWWSKDTEAFF. The rearrangement uses TRBV5-1 and TRBJ1-1; D perhaps matches TRBD1 (5 bases). Germline V gene lookup returns CDR1 SGHRS and CDR2 YFSETQ. CDR3 length: 18 residues. V gave up 2 bases and J gave up 3 bases, with 23 bases separating them.

The gene calls are TRBV19 and TRBJ2-1; TRBD1 aligns across 7 bases. With 4 bases clipped from V and 4 bases from J, the junction kept 7 bases outside the gene matches. Germline-derived CDR1 and CDR2 are LNHDA and SQIVND (reference sequence). The CDR3 spans 15 residues. CDR3 DNA: TGTGCCAGTAGTAACGACAGGGCAAGATACAATGAGCAGTTCTTC. Translating gives CASSNDRARYNEQFF.

Only one count was recorded for this clone. The chain employs TRBV5-1 and TRBJ2-1, with D perhaps matching TRBD1 (5 bases). CDR3 length: 13 residues. V was clipped by 4 bases and J by 6 bases, with 11 bases between them. The germline gives CDR1 SGHRS, CDR2 YFSETQ. CDR3 region: CASSTREFNEQFF. CDR3 sequence (DNA): TGCGCCAGCAGCACCAGGGAATTCAATGAGCAGTTCTTC.

J is TRBJ1-3 and V is TRBV7-2; tentatively, D is TRBD1 (5 bases). The V gene's germline CDR1 is SGHTA and CDR2 FQGNSA. Trimming pared 4 bases from V and 4 bases from J, leaving 20 bases between. CDR3 size: 17 residues. CDR3 in DNA: TGTGCCAGCAGCTCAGGGACCGCGACTTTATCCGGAAACACCATATATTTT. Translating gives CASSSGTATLSGNTIYF.

This chain uses TRBV19 with TRBJ2-4; D is undetermined. The germline V and J ends were trimmed by 0 bases and 0 bases, with 6 bases remaining between them. The CDR3 contains 15 residues. Germline values: CDR1 LNHDA, CDR2 SQIVND (reference sequence). The CDR3 loop reads CASSIDKVAKNIQYF. The CDR3, as DNA: TGTGCCAGTAGTATAGATAAGGTAGCCAAAAACATTCAGTACTTC.

The CDR3 DNA reads TGTGCCAGCAGGCGAACCCTGAACACTGAAGCTTTCTTT. Encoded protein: CASRRTLNTEAFF. The V gene is TRBV5-4, the J gene TRBJ1-1; D is ambiguous. Germline CDR1 SGHNT, CDR2 YYREEE (reference sequence). V lost 5 bases and J 0 bases, leaving 8 bases between the germline ends. CDR3 length: 13 amino acids.

This clone was counted a few times. V is TRBV30 and J is TRBJ1-2; 7 bases match TRBD1. V was pared by 2 bases and J by 5 bases, with 5 bases of the junction left unmatched. Germline-derived CDR1 and CDR2 are GTSNPN and SVGIG (reference sequence). The CDR3 is 13 residues long. Here the CDR3 reads CAWSPGQAYGYTF. Written as DNA, the CDR3 is TGTGCCTGGAGTCCAGGACAGGCGTATGGCTACACCTTC.

Only a few counts were recorded for this clone. The rearrangement links TRBV5-1 to TRBJ1-1; TRBD1 is a possible D gene (5 bases). This CDR3 comprises 14 residues. Germline assignment: CDR1 SGHRS and CDR2 YFSETQ. The V end was cut by 4 bases, the J end by 4 bases, with 14 bases between. The CDR3 spells CASSETAAGTEAFF. The DNA for the CDR3 is TGCGCCAGCAGCGAGACAGCTGCTGGCACTGAAGCTTTCTTT.

The V and J genes are TRBV6-5 and TRBJ2-7; the D gene is possibly TRBD1 (7 bases). This CDR3 spans 14 amino acids. V was trimmed by 5 bases and J by 4 bases, leaving 15 bases between them. Germline V CDR1 and CDR2: MNHEY, SVGAGI. The CDR3 here is CASSRDSRGYEQYF. The CDR3 nucleotides are TGTGCCAGCAGTAGGGACAGCCGGGGGTACGAGCAGTACTTC.

The DNA for the CDR3 is TGTGCCAGCTCACCACCCGCAGGGACAGGAAACACCATATATTTT. As protein: CASSPPAGTGNTIYF. The V gene is TRBV18, the J gene TRBJ1-3; possible D gene TRBD1, 6 bases. CDR1 and CDR2 from the germline V gene are KGHSH and LQKENI. This CDR3 region has 15 residues. The ends were cut back, 0 bases at V and 4 bases at J, with 10 bases in the middle.

The V call is TRBV5-6, the J call TRBJ1-3, with D maybe TRBD1 (5 bases). Germline V lookup: CDR1 SGHDT, CDR2 YYEEEE. The V and J ends lost 2 bases and 4 bases respectively, with 10 bases between them. The CDR3 loop spans 14 amino acids. CDR3 DNA: TGTGCCAGCAGCTTCAGGGTGTGGGGAAACACCATATATTTT. Residues: CASSFRVWGNTIYF.

This clone was seen once. The chain is built from TRBV30 and TRBJ1-3; D unclear. Trimming took 7 bases from V and 0 from J, leaving 7 bases between them. Germline V CDR1 and CDR2: GTSNPN, SVGIG (reference sequence). The CDR3 length is 12 residues. CDR3 in amino acids: CASTPSGNTIYF. CDR3 DNA sequence: TGTGCCTCTACTCCCTCTGGAAACACCATATATTTT. Full variable domain (remainder filled in from reference TRBV30 and TRBJ1-3): SQTIHQWPATLVQPVGSPLSLECTVEGTSNPNLYWYRQAAGRGLQLLFYSVGIGQISSEVPQNLSASRPQDRQFILSSKKLLLSDSGFYLCASTPSGNTIYFGEGSWLTVV.

The table lists this clone with a count of one. The gene calls are TRBV18 and TRBJ1-6, with 7 bases aligning to TRBD1. The CDR3 has 15 amino acids. V trimming: 3 bases; J trimming: 7 bases; junction bases outside the gene matches: 6. Germline V gives CDR1 KGHSH, CDR2 LQKENI. The CDR3 bases are TGTGCCAGCTCACCCTCCTCGACAGGGAATTCACCCCTCCACTTT. Translating it yields CASSPSSTGNSPLHF.

This chain joins TRBV29-1 and TRBJ2-5, with TRBD2 matching over 9 bases. The germline gives CDR1 SQVTM, CDR2 ANQGSEA. This CDR3 contains 13 residues. J gave up 1 base and V 5 bases, and 2 bases lay outside the gene matches. CDR3 nucleotides: TGCAGCGTTAAGCGGGAGGTCCAAGAGACCCAGTACTTC. It is translated as CSVKREVQETQYF.

The V call is TRBV29-1, the J call TRBJ2-5; perhaps TRBD2 as D (6 bases). V lost 8 bases to trimming and J lost 3 bases, with 16 bases between them. The CDR3 runs 13 residues. Germline values: CDR1 SQVTM, CDR2 ANQGSEA. CDR3 in amino acids: CSSRSGGEETQYF. The CDR3 region has the DNA TGCAGCTCGAGGAGTGGCGGGGAAGAGACCCAGTACTTC.

The CDR3 protein is CASSKDDTPHTDTQYF. In nucleotides, the CDR3 is TGTGCCAGCAGCAAGGATGACACCCCCCACACAGATACGCAGTATTTT. This rearrangement joins TRBV9 to TRBJ2-3; D ambiguous. CDR1 SGDLS and CDR2 YYNGEE come from the germline V gene. V lost 4 bases and J lost 2, with 17 bases in between. The CDR3 is made up of 16 amino acids.

The V call is TRBV7-2, the J call TRBJ2-5; 8 bases are a match to TRBD1. From germline, CDR1 is SGHTA and CDR2 FQGNSA. The CDR3 covers 13 residues. V was clipped by 2 bases and J by 5 bases; unmatched bases: 1. The CDR3 is CASSLQGAETQYF. As DNA, the CDR3 is TGTGCCAGCAGCTTACAGGGGGCGGAGACCCAGTACTTC.

The chain has TRBV7-6 and TRBJ2-1; 7 bases line up with TRBD2. Per the germline V gene, CDR1 is SGHVS and CDR2 is FNYEAQ. V lost 1 base and J lost 6; bases outside the gene matches: 6. CDR3 size: 15 residues. The CDR3 spells CASSLVAGVVNEQFF. The CDR3 nucleotides are TGTGCCAGCAGCTTAGTTGCGGGAGTCGTCAATGAGCAGTTCTTC.

This CDR3 is CASSLPRTDYYSNQPQHF. Here the CDR3 DNA reads TGTGCCAGCAGTTTACCTCGGACAGACTACTATAGCAATCAGCCCCAGCATTTT. V usage is TRBV28 and J usage is TRBJ1-5; TRBD1 might be the D (6 bases). The ends were cut back, 2 bases at V and 0 bases at J, with 17 bases in the middle. Per germline, CDR1 MDHEN and CDR2 SYDVKM. This CDR3 has 18 residues.

This sequence joins TRBV7-2 and TRBJ2-2; a weak D match, TRBD2 (6 bases). The length of the CDR3 is 17 residues. The germline CDR1 and CDR2 sequences are SGHTA and FQGNSA. V shed 5 bases and J shed 4 bases, with 20 bases lying between them. CDR3 loop: CASSPAPERAVTGELFF. Here the CDR3 DNA reads TGTGCCAGCAGCCCAGCCCCCGAGCGGGCAGTCACCGGGGAGCTGTTTTTT. Using reference TRBV7-2 and TRBJ2-2 for the parts outside the CDR3, the full variable domain is GAGVSQSPSNKVTEKGKDVELRCDPISGHTALYWYRQSLGQGLEFLIYFQGNSAPDKSGLPSDRFSAERTGGSVSTLTIQRTQQEDSAVYLCASSPAPERAVTGELFFGEGSRLTVL.

The V call is TRBV25-1, the J call TRBJ1-2; TRBD1 agrees at 8 bases. The germline V gene encodes CDR1 MGHDK and CDR2 SYGVNS. The CDR3 sequence is 15 residues long. J gave up 5 bases and V 4 bases, and 9 bases lay outside the gene matches. In nucleotides, the CDR3 is TGTGCCAGCAGTGTTCAGGGGGCTGGAGGGTATGGCTACACCTTC. Translating it yields CASSVQGAGGYGYTF.

This clone was seen a handful of times. This sequence joins TRBV5-1 and TRBJ1-1; no clear D. V lost 0 bases, J lost 4 bases, and 10 bases lay in between. Germline V gives CDR1 SGHRS, CDR2 YFSETQ. This CDR3 has 14 amino acids. CDR3 protein: CASSLALESTEAFF. The CDR3 DNA reads as TGCGCCAGCAGCTTGGCCTTGGAGAGCACTGAAGCTTTCTTT.

The chain joins TRBV18 to TRBJ1-3, with 10 bases matching TRBD1. Unmatched junction bases numbered 3, after V lost 5 bases and J lost 2 bases. The CDR3 is made up of 15 amino acids. Germline assignment: CDR1 KGHSH and CDR2 LQKENI. The CDR3 region is CASSAGTGAGNTIYF. The CDR3 DNA is TGTGCCAGCTCAGCCGGGACAGGGGCTGGAAACACCATATATTTT. Full variable domain (remainder filled in from reference TRBV18 and TRBJ1-3): NAGVMQNPRHLVRRRGQEARLRCSPMKGHSHVYWYRQLPEEGLKFMVYLQKENIIDESGMPKERFSAEFPKEGPSILRIQQVVRGDSAAYFCASSAGTGAGNTIYFGEGSWLTVV.

The chain uses TRBV6-1 and TRBJ2-5, with unresolved D. Trimming removed 1 base at V and 0 bases at J, with 3 bases between. Germline lookup yields CDR1 MNHNS and CDR2 SASEGT. The CDR3 runs 13 residues. The CDR3 DNA reads as TGTGCCAGCAGTGAAGTGAACCAAGAGACCCAGTACTTC. Translating it yields CASSEVNQETQYF.

J is TRBJ2-7 and V is TRBV28; no clear D gene. Germline CDR1 is MDHEN and CDR2 is SYDVKM. Trimming removed 2 bases at V and 2 bases at J, with 4 bases between. CDR3 length: 12 amino acids. The CDR3 here is CASSLSTYEQYF. In DNA form, the CDR3 reads TGTGCCAGCAGTTTAAGCACCTACGAGCAGTACTTC.

This chain joins TRBV7-8 and TRBJ2-7; no clear D. Germline CDR1 and CDR2: SGHVS and FQNEAQ. This CDR3 is 12 amino acids long. Trimming left V 0 bases short and J 9 bases short, with 9 bases between. The CDR3 DNA is TGTGCCAGCAGCTTAGCGGCGGTTCGGCAGTACTTC. Translation gives CASSLAAVRQYF.

This rearrangement joins TRBV18 to TRBJ1-1; D remains ambiguous. Germline CDR1 KGHSH, CDR2 LQKENI. This CDR3 has 14 residues. Trimming cost V 3 bases and J 3 bases, with 11 bases left between them. Here the CDR3 reads CASSPSLRDTEAFF. CDR3 nucleotide sequence: TGTGCCAGCTCACCGTCTCTAAGGGACACTGAAGCTTTCTTT.